This TCR beta chain was recovered during a study of shared clonotypes between healthy human individuals. The table came from immunoSEQ multiplex PCR; TCRdb's copy has only in-frame clones and leaves some out. Counted here are about 2.4 million clones, 93% occurring once; the ten biggest clones make up approximately 0.35%. The CDR3 totals 16 residues. The germline gives CDR1 MNHNS, CDR2 SASEGT. The V gene end was trimmed by 2 bases and the J gene end by 2 bases; junction bases not matched to a gene: 5. The V call is TRBV6-1, the J call TRBJ1-4; 7 bases line up with TRBD1. The sequenced material came from naive CD4+ T cells from PBMCs. As to subset: CD45RA+ positively selected. The source is a man between 18 and 35 years old in good health. Some clones in this sample may be carry-over from other donors' samples. CDR3 bases: TGTGCCAGCAGTGAACCCAGGGGGGCTACTAATGAAAAACTGTTTTTT. Translating it yields CASSEPRGATNEKLFF.